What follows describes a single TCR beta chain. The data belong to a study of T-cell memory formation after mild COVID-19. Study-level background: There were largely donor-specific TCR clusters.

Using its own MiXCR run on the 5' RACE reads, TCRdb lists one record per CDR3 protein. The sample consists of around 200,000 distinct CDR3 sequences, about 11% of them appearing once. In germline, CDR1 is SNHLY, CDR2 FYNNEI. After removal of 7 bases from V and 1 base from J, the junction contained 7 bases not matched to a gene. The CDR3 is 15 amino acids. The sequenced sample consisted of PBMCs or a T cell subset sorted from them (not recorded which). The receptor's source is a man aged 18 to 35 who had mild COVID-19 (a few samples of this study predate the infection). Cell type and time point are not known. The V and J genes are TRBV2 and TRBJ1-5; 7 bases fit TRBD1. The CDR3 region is CASTVETGSNQPQHF. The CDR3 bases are TGTGCCAGCACCGTGGAGACAGGGAGCAATCAGCCCCAGCATTTT.